Shown below are 4 T cell receptor beta chains from a single sample sequenced in a study of blood T cell repertoires in COVID-19. TCRdb's copy holds only in-frame clones and misses some; the assay was immunoSEQ multiplex PCR. The sample gives about 140,000 clones, about 83% of which show up once; approximately 9% is in the top ten. Sequenced material: peripheral blood. The receptors derive from a man under 40 with COVID-19, enrolled during active disease.

The V and J genes are TRBV29-1 and TRBJ2-7; D not resolved. Germline V gives CDR1 SQVTM, CDR2 ANQGSEA. Deletions cut 4 bases from V and 6 bases from J, with 16 bases between. The CDR3 totals 13 residues. The CDR3 reads CSVGREPRSEQYF. Written as DNA, the CDR3 is TGCAGCGTTGGTAGAGAACCGCGTAGCGAGCAGTACTTC.

V is TRBV19 and J is TRBJ1-6; D is unresolved. In germline, CDR1 is LNHDA, CDR2 SQIVND (reference sequence). Trimming removed 1 base from V and 7 bases from J, with 8 bases in between. CDR3 size: 14 residues. CDR3 region: CASSIAVRNSPLHF. In DNA, the CDR3 is TGTGCCAGTAGTATAGCGGTCAGGAATTCACCCCTCCACTTT.

The chain uses TRBV9 and TRBJ2-3; 8 bases agree with TRBD1. Losses at the gene ends were 3 bases for V and 2 bases for J; bases not matched to a gene: 5. The V gene's germline CDR1 is SGDLS and CDR2 YYNGEE. This CDR3 has 15 amino acids. As DNA, the CDR3 is TGTGCCAGCAGCGGGACAGGGCAACCCACAGATACGCAGTATTTT. Its translation: CASSGTGQPTDTQYF.

The chain has TRBV29-1 and TRBJ1-1; 8 bases line up with TRBD1. V lost 6 bases, J lost 5 bases, and 8 bases stayed unmatched. Germline CDR1 reads SQVTM; CDR2 reads ANQGSEA. This CDR3 has 13 amino acids. CDR3 region: CSVRTGKDTEAFF. CDR3 in DNA: TGCAGCGTGCGGACAGGGAAGGATACTGAAGCTTTCTTT.